Below are 10 T cell receptor beta chains sequenced from a single sample in a study of blood T cell repertoires in COVID-19. The protocol was immunoSEQ multiplex PCR, while the TCRdb copy is restricted to in-frame clones and leaves out a portion. Seen here are around 50,000 clones, roughly 85% observed once, and the top ten hold roughly 5.2%. Sequencing was carried out using peripheral blood. These receptors originate from a human donor in a cohort sampled during active COVID-19.

This sequence joins TRBV2 and TRBJ1-4; 8 nucleotides align to TRBD1. This CDR3 comprises 14 residues. Losses at the gene ends were 2 bases for V and 7 bases for J; bases not matched to a gene: 3. Per the germline V gene, CDR1 is SNHLY and CDR2 is FYNNEI. CDR3 sequence reads: CASSEQGAFEKLFF. For the CDR3, the DNA is TGTGCCAGCAGTGAACAGGGGGCTTTTGAAAAACTGTTTTTT. The full variable domain, with the rest looked up from reference TRBV2 and TRBJ1-4, is EPEVTQTPSHQVTQMGQEVILRCVPISNHLYFYWYRQILGQKVEFLVSFYNNEISEKSEIFDDQFSVERPDGSNFTLKIRSTKLEDSAMYFCASSEQGAFEKLFFGSGTQLSVL.

This sequence joins TRBV2 and TRBJ1-2; maybe TRBD1 (6 bases). The CDR3 is 14 residues long. Trimming took off 3 bases at V and 3 bases at J, with 11 bases between the two ends. Germline V gene sequence: CDR1 SNHLY, CDR2 FYNNEI. The CDR3 here is CASSEWDKDYGYTF. The CDR3 DNA follows: TGTGCCAGCAGTGAGTGGGACAAGGACTATGGCTACACCTTC.

This clone was seen only once. The rearrangement uses TRBV19 and TRBJ1-3; possibly TRBD1 for D (5 bases). CDR1 is LNHDA, CDR2 SQIVND, per germline (reference sequence). The CDR3 consists of 15 residues. V was shortened by 5 bases and J by 0 bases, with 11 bases between the two germline ends. The chain's CDR3 is CASSRDSSSGNTIYF. DNA of the CDR3: TGTGCCAGTAGTCGGGACTCGAGCTCTGGAAACACCATATATTTT.

The chain carries TRBV13 and TRBJ2-2; 8 bases line up with TRBD1. The CDR3 covers 16 residues. After removal of 5 bases from V and 2 bases from J, the junction contained 7 bases not matched to a gene. Germline loops: CDR1 PRHDT, CDR2 FYEKMQ (reference sequence). Written as DNA, the CDR3 is TGTGCCAGCAGCCCTACAGGACAGGGTAACACCGGGGAGCTGTTTTTT. Translating it yields CASSPTGQGNTGELFF.

This rearrangement joins TRBV2 to TRBJ2-5, with 8 bases aligning to TRBD2. The CDR3 contains 15 residues. The V and J ends lost 4 bases and 5 bases, in that order; junction bases with no gene match: 9. CDR1 SNHLY and CDR2 FYNNEI come from the germline V gene. The CDR3 reads CASSGPGTSRETQYF. DNA of the CDR3: TGTGCCAGCAGTGGGCCGGGGACTAGTCGGGAGACCCAGTACTTC.

CDR3: CASSQGGGSSYEQYF. The CDR3 DNA is TGCGCCAGCAGCCAAGGGGGGGGGAGCTCCTACGAGCAGTACTTC. V gene TRBV4-3 combines with J gene TRBJ2-7; 7 positions match TRBD2. CDR3 length equals 15 residues. Germline loops: CDR1 LGHNA, CDR2 YSLEER. V dropped 1 base and J dropped 0; count of bases not matched to a gene: 3.

V gene TRBV19 combines with J gene TRBJ1-1, with 7 bases identical to TRBD1. There are 16 residues in the CDR3. The germline CDR1 and CDR2 sequences are LNHDA and SQIVND (reference sequence). Trimming removed 5 bases from V and 6 bases from J; junction bases left unmatched: 15. CDR3 amino acids: CASSPLQGSGYAEAFF. CDR3 in DNA: TGTGCCAGTAGTCCGCTACAGGGGTCCGGGTACGCTGAAGCTTTCTTT.

This clone was detected a few times. The chain links TRBV19 to TRBJ2-1; D perhaps matches TRBD1 (6 bases). Germline V CDR1 and CDR2: LNHDA, SQIVND (reference sequence). This CDR3 has 15 amino acids. The V end lost 3 bases, the J end lost 2 bases, and 11 bases lay between the germline ends. The CDR3 DNA sequence: TGTGCCAGTAGTATTTCGTCAGGGGCCTACAATGAGCAGTTCTTC. This sequence encodes CASSISSGAYNEQFF.

This clone has a single count. This rearrangement joins TRBV28 to TRBJ2-2; D may be TRBD2 (6 bases). Trimming pared 6 bases from V and 4 bases from J, leaving 12 bases between. Germline V gene sequence: CDR1 MDHEN, CDR2 SYDVKM. This CDR3 has 14 residues. CDR3 bases: TGTGCCAGCAGACGGCAGGGACTCACCGGGGAGCTGTTTTTT. This codes for CASRRQGLTGELFF.

J is TRBJ2-7 and V is TRBV5-4; 9 positions agree with TRBD1. The CDR3 is 14 amino acids. V was clipped by 7 bases and J by 3 bases; unmatched bases: 8. Germline CDR1 reads SGHNT; CDR2 reads YYREEE (reference sequence). CDR3 amino acids: CASAQGQGFYEQYF. CDR3 in DNA: TGTGCCAGCGCACAGGGACAGGGATTCTACGAGCAGTACTTC.